The clone carrying this T cell receptor (beta chain) was recorded many times. Its cognate antigen is unknown. This specimen comes from a study of T cells in Graves' hyperthyroidism and ophthalmopathy. Amplified TCR beta CDR3 regions came from RNA transcripts. TCR CDR3 regions were first amplified by RT-PCR with HTBI primers. TCRdb itself ran the multiplex PCR reads through MiXCR, one entry per CDR3 protein. The sample holds around 420,000 distinct CDR3 sequences, less than 20% seen once. Study outcomes and limitations: Most thyroid clonotypes with frequency above 0.001 were detected in blood. Separating ophthalmopathy from stable hyperthyroidism was achieved by a 13 V-J model.

The specimen sequenced was blood. The receptor was isolated from a woman aged 18-29 years with Graves' hyperthyroidism.

This chain's CDR3 is CAIRRQGDNQPQHF. The CDR3 DNA follows: TGTGCCATCAGGCGACAGGGTGACAATCAGCCCCAGCATTTT. The chain uses TRBV10-3 and TRBJ1-5; 7 nucleotides line up with TRBD1. The J segment lost 3 bases and the V segment lost 6 bases, leaving 5 bases of the junction unmatched. There are 14 residues in the CDR3. Germline CDR1 ENHRY, CDR2 SYGVKD.